The 26 T cell receptor beta chains below come from one sample, sequenced in a study of blood T cell repertoires in COVID-19. Measured with immunoSEQ multiplex PCR; TCRdb has only the in-frame clones, and not every one. The table lists tens of thousands of clones, 90% of them singletons. The specimen was peripheral blood. All receptors derive from a man in his fifties with active COVID-19.

This chain uses TRBV9 with TRBJ2-2; no clear D gene. This CDR3 has 14 amino acids. Trimming took off 1 base at V and 4 bases at J, with 8 bases between the two ends. CDR1 SGDLS and CDR2 YYNGEE come from the germline V gene. CDR3 protein: CASSVIGATGELFF. In DNA, the CDR3 is TGTGCCAGCAGCGTAATAGGAGCCACCGGGGAGCTGTTTTTT.

The chain uses TRBV28 and TRBJ1-6, with 10 bases fitting TRBD1. The germline V gene encodes CDR1 MDHEN and CDR2 SYDVKM. After removal of 2 bases from V and 9 bases from J, the junction contained 7 bases not matched to a gene. The CDR3 is made up of 16 amino acids. The CDR3 reads CASSLTGTGASSPLHF. DNA of the CDR3: TGTGCCAGCAGTTTAACCGGGACAGGGGCCAGTTCACCCCTCCACTTT.

V gene TRBV18 combines with J gene TRBJ2-5, with 7 positions matching TRBD1. The CDR3 loop spans 14 amino acids. V lost 2 bases to trimming and J lost 2 bases; unmatched junction nucleotides: 2. CDR1 and CDR2 (germline): KGHSH, LQKENI. This CDR3 reads CASSPGTEQETQYF. DNA of the CDR3: TGTGCCAGCTCACCAGGGACAGAACAAGAGACCCAGTACTTC.

This clone showed up just once. This rearrangement joins TRBV5-1 to TRBJ2-2; D is undetermined. The V end lost 4 bases, the J end lost 5 bases, and 21 bases lay between the germline ends. From germline, CDR1 is SGHRS and CDR2 YFSETQ. This CDR3 region has 17 residues. This chain's CDR3 is CASSPVDNFRTTGELFF. DNA for the CDR3: TGCGCCAGCAGCCCCGTCGACAACTTTAGAACAACCGGGGAGCTGTTTTTT.

This chain connects TRBV28 to TRBJ1-5; D uncertain. The CDR3 is 16 amino acids. CDR1 is MDHEN, CDR2 SYDVKM, per germline. The V and J ends lost 8 bases and 3 bases respectively, with 20 bases between them. The CDR3 spells CASVSGRPTHNQPQHF. CDR3 nucleotide sequence: TGTGCCAGCGTGTCAGGCAGGCCGACCCACAATCAGCCCCAGCATTTT.

This clone was picked up one time. This rearrangement joins TRBV27 to TRBJ2-6; D may be TRBD1 (5 bases). There are 17 residues in the CDR3. Germline CDR1 MNHEY, CDR2 SMNVEV (reference sequence). The V end lost 1 base, the J end lost 5 bases, and 15 bases lay between the germline ends. This CDR3 is CASSLFPQGARANVLTF. As DNA, the CDR3 is TGTGCCAGCAGTTTATTCCCCCAGGGTGCTAGGGCCAACGTCCTGACTTTC.

The J gene is TRBJ2-3, the V gene TRBV14; 9 positions agree with TRBD2. Germline values: CDR1 SGHDN, CDR2 FVKESK. The CDR3 is 18 amino acids. Germline trimming cut 0 bases from V and 4 bases from J; bases unmatched to any gene: 11. The CDR3 loop reads CASSQDYLAGRSPDTQYF. The CDR3 DNA reads as TGTGCCAGCAGCCAAGATTACCTAGCGGGGCGTAGTCCAGATACGCAGTATTTT.

This chain links TRBV19 with TRBJ1-5; 10 nucleotides line up with TRBD1. Germline values: CDR1 LNHDA, CDR2 SQIVND (reference sequence). This CDR3 is built from 16 residues. Losses at the gene ends were 3 bases for V and 3 bases for J; bases not matched to a gene: 5. The CDR3 DNA reads TGTGCCAGTAGTATTGAGGGACAGGGGTTCAATCAGCCCCAGCATTTT. Encoded protein: CASSIEGQGFNQPQHF.

The chain joins TRBV5-1 to TRBJ1-3; tentative D call: TRBD1 (5 bases). The ends were cut back, 0 bases at V and 0 bases at J, with 16 bases in the middle. Germline V gene data show CDR1 as SGHRS and CDR2 as YFSETQ. The length of the CDR3 is 18 residues. The CDR3 sequence: CASSLVFSQGSSGNTIYF. CDR3 DNA sequence: TGCGCCAGCAGCTTGGTTTTTTCTCAGGGATCCTCTGGAAACACCATATATTTT.

V is TRBV19 and J is TRBJ2-6; 9 nucleotides align to TRBD1. After removal of 4 bases from V and 4 bases from J, the junction contained 14 bases not matched to a gene. Germline V gene data show CDR1 as LNHDA and CDR2 as SQIVND (reference sequence). The CDR3 length is 19 residues. CDR3 loop: CASSTPGGTGTGGANVLTF. In DNA, the CDR3 is TGTGCCAGTAGTACGCCCGGCGGGACAGGGACAGGGGGGGCCAACGTCCTGACTTTC.

The V gene is TRBV27, the J gene TRBJ2-5; no reliable D call. Deletions cut 3 bases from V and 4 bases from J, with 9 bases between. Germline CDR1 MNHEY, CDR2 SMNVEV (reference sequence). The CDR3 contains 13 residues. This CDR3 is CASSLRGGETQYF. The CDR3 nucleotides are TGTGCCAGCAGTTTGCGAGGTGGAGAGACCCAGTACTTC.

The chain joins TRBV6-1 to TRBJ1-6; 7 nucleotides line up with TRBD1. J lost 14 bases, V lost 4 bases, and 26 bases had no gene match. Per the germline V gene, CDR1 is MNHNS and CDR2 is SASEGT. This CDR3 contains 19 residues. The CDR3 is CASSVGIRQGVGVAQSLHF. The DNA for the CDR3 is TGTGCCAGCAGTGTAGGAATTAGACAGGGAGTAGGAGTTGCCCAATCCCTCCACTTT.

The V and J genes are TRBV4-2 and TRBJ2-2; perhaps TRBD2 as D (7 bases). This CDR3 comprises 17 residues. The V gene's germline CDR1 is LGHNA and CDR2 YNFKEQ. Deletions cut 3 bases from V and 7 bases from J, with 21 bases between. This chain's CDR3 is CASSQSVVGGLGGELFF. Written as DNA, the CDR3 is TGTGCCAGCAGCCAGAGCGTAGTGGGGGGGCTTGGCGGGGAGCTGTTTTTT.

This sequence joins TRBV7-8 and TRBJ1-5; D possibly corresponds to TRBD1 (5 bases). The CDR3 is 18 amino acids. V lost 1 base and J lost 0, with 16 bases in between. The germline V gene encodes CDR1 SGHVS and CDR2 FQNEAQ. The CDR3 bases are TGTGCCAGCAGCTTAGGCTCGGCAGGGCCCTATAGCAATCAGCCCCAGCATTTT. Residues: CASSLGSAGPYSNQPQHF.

This chain links TRBV19 with TRBJ2-7, with 8 bases that match TRBD1. CDR3 length: 14 amino acids. The V gene end was trimmed by 3 bases and the J gene end by 3 bases; junction bases not matched to a gene: 4. Looked up from germline, CDR1 is LNHDA and CDR2 is SQIVND (reference sequence). This CDR3 reads CASSMTGAGYEQYF. CDR3 in DNA: TGTGCCAGTAGTATGACAGGGGCCGGCTACGAGCAGTACTTC. Filled out from reference TRBV19 and TRBJ2-7, the complete variable domain reads DGGITQSPKYLFRKEGQNVTLSCEQNLNHDAMYWYRQDPGQGLRLIYYSQIVNDFQKGDIAEGYSVSREKKESFPLTVTSAQKNPTAFYLCASSMTGAGYEQYFGPGTRLTVT.

This clone occurred once. The chain is built from TRBV7-2 and TRBJ2-5; TRBD2 matches 8 bases. The V gene's germline CDR1 is SGHTA and CDR2 FQGNSA. The CDR3 length is 15 residues. The junction had 8 bases not matched to a gene; V was cut back by 6 bases and J by 2 bases. The CDR3 DNA sequence: TGTGCCAGCAGTCCGGGCAGCGGGGGACAAGAGACCCAGTACTTC. It codes for CASSPGSGGQETQYF.

This clone was detected only once. The chain recombines TRBV6-2 or TRBV6-3 with TRBJ2-5; a possible D gene is TRBD2 (5 bases). Germline CDR1 reads MNHEY; CDR2 reads SVGEGT. CDR3 length equals 15 residues. Trimming removed 2 bases at V and 5 bases at J, with 15 bases between. In nucleotides, the CDR3 is TGTGCCAGCAGTTACGGGAGAGATTCCGTGGAGACCCAGTACTTC. Its translation: CASSYGRDSVETQYF.

The V and J genes are TRBV5-1 and TRBJ1-3; weak D call: TRBD1 (5 bases). The germline CDR1 and CDR2 sequences are SGHRS and YFSETQ. V lost 1 base, J lost 2 bases, and 10 bases lay in between. This CDR3 has 15 residues. CDR3 loop: CASSLTGLPGNTIYF. CDR3 coding DNA: TGCGCCAGCAGCTTGACAGGCCTCCCTGGAAACACCATATATTTT.

The CDR3 DNA sequence: TGTGCCAGCAGCAGAAGGACAGGAGAGAACACTGAAGCTTTCTTT. Its translation is CASSRRTGENTEAFF. The rearrangement joins TRBV11-2 to TRBJ1-1; 7 nucleotides align to TRBD1. V gave up 5 bases and J gave up 1 base; unmatched junction bases: 7. This CDR3 has 15 amino acids. Germline CDR1 and CDR2: SGHAT and FQNNGV.

This chain joins TRBV6-5 and TRBJ2-5; D is possibly TRBD2 (6 bases). The V gene lost 11 bases and the J gene lost 1 base, with 14 bases spanning the gap. CDR1 MNHEY and CDR2 SVGAGI come from the germline V gene. This CDR3 is built from 13 residues. CDR3 nucleotide sequence: TGTGCCGGAGGGTTGGGGCTCCAAGAGACCCAGTACTTC. The encoded protein is CAGGLGLQETQYF.

CDR3 sequence: CASSLFMNTEAFF. In nucleotides, the CDR3 is TGTGCCAGCAGCTTATTTATGAACACTGAAGCTTTCTTT. The gene calls are TRBV7-3 and TRBJ1-1; D is unclear. Per the germline V gene, CDR1 is SGHTA and CDR2 is FQGTGA. CDR3 length equals 13 residues. Trimming shortened V by 2 bases and J by 0 bases, and 4 bases separated the two germline ends.

This chain uses TRBV5-1 with TRBJ2-3; TRBD2 matches at 14 bases. Germline CDR1 reads SGHRS; CDR2 reads YFSETQ. CDR3 length: 18 amino acids. V lost 4 bases, J lost 2 bases, and 9 bases stayed unmatched. CDR3 loop: CASSLRLAGGLATDTQYF. In nucleotides, the CDR3 is TGCGCCAGCAGCCTACGACTAGCGGGGGGGCTCGCCACAGATACGCAGTATTTT. Together with reference TRBV5-1 and TRBJ2-3, the CDR3 gives the full variable domain: KAGVTQTPRYLIKTRGQQVTLSCSPISGHRSVSWYQQTPGQGLQFLFEYFSETQRNKGNFPGRFSGRQFSNSRSEMNVSTLELGDSALYLCASSLRLAGGLATDTQYFGPGTRLTVL.

The chain carries TRBV25-1 and TRBJ1-2, with 7 bases identical to TRBD1. The CDR3 is 14 amino acids. The germline V gene encodes CDR1 MGHDK and CDR2 SYGVNS. V lost 1 base and J lost 4; bases outside the gene matches: 3. This CDR3 is CASSESGTVYGYTF. For the CDR3, the DNA is TGTGCCAGCAGTGAATCGGGGACAGTCTATGGCTACACCTTC.

In its sample, this clone was seen once. Other DNA sequences in the same sample also yield this CDR3. CDR3 sequence (DNA): TGTGCCAGCAGTTCCGGGAAGCTGTTTTTT. It specifies CASSSGKLFF. The gene calls are TRBV28 and TRBJ1-4; D remains unclear. V lost 4 bases to trimming and J lost 14 bases, with 8 bases between them. CDR1 MDHEN and CDR2 SYDVKM come from the germline V gene. The CDR3 is 10 residues long.

The gene calls are TRBV6-2 or TRBV6-3 and TRBJ2-6, with D hard to call. V was shortened by 4 bases and J by 0 bases, with 4 bases between the two germline ends. CDR3 length: 14 residues. Germline V CDR1 and CDR2: MNHEY, SVGEGT. The CDR3 sequence: CASSLDSGANVLTF. The CDR3 bases are TGTGCCAGCAGTTTAGACTCTGGGGCCAACGTCCTGACTTTC.

The chain has TRBV30 and TRBJ1-1; possible D gene TRBD1, 5 bases. This CDR3 is built from 12 residues. Trimming removed 2 bases from V and 10 bases from J, with 14 bases in between. Germline loops: CDR1 GTSNPN, CDR2 SVGIG (reference sequence). The CDR3 sequence: CAWSRAGIVAFF. DNA for the CDR3: TGTGCCTGGAGTCGGGCAGGGATCGTAGCTTTCTTT.